A single sample is the source of the 10 T cell receptor beta chains below, sequenced in a study of early stage breast cancer tumors. Assay: immunoSEQ multiplex PCR; the TCRdb copy retains only in-frame clones and omits some. The sample has 25,000 to 30,000 clones, roughly four fifths seen once. The sample comprised blood. The source of these receptors is a person aged 50 to 59 with breast cancer.

V usage is TRBV6-4 and J usage is TRBJ2-7; maybe TRBD2 (5 bases). The CDR3 totals 13 residues. The ends were cut back, 3 bases at V and 6 bases at J, with 12 bases in the middle. CDR1 MRHNA and CDR2 SNTAGT come from the germline V gene. The CDR3 DNA reads TGTGCCAGCAGTGATAGGTCGGGAAGCGAGCAGTACTTC. Its protein product is CASSDRSGSEQYF.

The DNA of the CDR3 is TGTGCCAGCGGGGACAGGGTGAACACTGAAGCTTTCTTT. Translating gives CASGDRVNTEAFF. The chain is built from TRBV27 and TRBJ1-1; the match to TRBD1 covers 9 bases. Germline V lookup: CDR1 MNHEY, CDR2 SMNVEV (reference sequence). This CDR3 spans 13 amino acids. The trim removed 8 bases at V and 0 bases at J, leaving 1 base unmatched.

The chain is built from TRBV7-6 and TRBJ2-7; 8 bases map to TRBD1. From germline, CDR1 is SGHVS and CDR2 FNYEAQ. V shed 1 base, J shed 7 bases, and the junction held 9 bases outside the gene matches. CDR3 length: 15 residues. CDR3 in amino acids: CASSLEGQGAREQYF. The DNA for the CDR3 is TGTGCCAGCAGCTTAGAGGGGCAGGGGGCTAGGGAGCAGTACTTC.

This clone has just one count. The chain recombines TRBV5-4 with TRBJ2-5; 7 bases agree with TRBD1. V shed 2 bases and J 5 bases; nucleotides not matched to a gene: 6. This CDR3 is 14 amino acids long. Germline CDR1 and CDR2: SGHNT and YYREEE (reference sequence). DNA of the CDR3: TGTGCCAGCAGCTTTTCAACAGGGGTGGAGACCCAGTACTTC. Its translation: CASSFSTGVETQYF.

This chain connects TRBV7-3 to TRBJ2-6, with D uncertain. Trimming left V 6 bases short and J 0 bases short, with 6 bases between. Per germline, CDR1 SGHTA and CDR2 FQGTGA. The CDR3 runs 14 residues. The CDR3 reads CASSSNSGANVLTF. For the CDR3, the DNA is TGTGCCAGCAGTTCCAACTCTGGGGCCAACGTCCTGACTTTC. Together with reference TRBV7-3 and TRBJ2-6, the CDR3 gives the full variable domain: GAGVSQTPSNKVTEKGKYVELRCDPISGHTALYWYRQSLGQGPEFLIYFQGTGAADDSGLPNDRFFAVRPEGSVSTLKIQRTERGDSAVYLCASSSNSGANVLTFGAGSRLTVL.

The chain has TRBV11-3 and TRBJ1-1; unclear D gene. The germline gives CDR1 SGHNT, CDR2 YENEEA. The germline V and J ends were trimmed by 5 bases and 1 base, with 8 bases remaining between them. This CDR3 comprises 13 residues. The CDR3 DNA is TGTGCCAGCAGCCCCCGACAGAACACTGAAGCTTTCTTT. Its protein is CASSPRQNTEAFF.

This sequence joins TRBV5-4 and TRBJ1-1, with D maybe TRBD1 (6 bases). CDR3 length: 14 residues. Deletions cut 7 bases from V and 1 base from J, with 14 bases between. Germline V lookup: CDR1 SGHNT, CDR2 YYREEE (reference sequence). As DNA, the CDR3 is TGTGCCAGCGGATGGAGGGGGGGGAACACTGAAGCTTTCTTT. Translation gives CASGWRGGNTEAFF.

The chain employs TRBV5-4 and TRBJ2-7, with a tentative D call TRBD1 (5 bases). Germline assignment: CDR1 SGHNT and CDR2 YYREEE (reference sequence). This CDR3 is built from 16 residues. The ends were cut back, 0 bases at V and 0 bases at J, with 13 bases in the middle. This chain's CDR3 is CASSLAADMRSYEQYF. DNA of the CDR3: TGTGCCAGCAGCTTGGCCGCGGACATGCGCTCCTACGAGCAGTACTTC.

The chain carries TRBV5-1 and TRBJ2-3; 7 bases are shared with TRBD1. V shed 4 bases, J shed 1 base, and the junction held 3 bases outside the gene matches. The CDR3 length is 14 residues. Germline loops: CDR1 SGHRS, CDR2 YFSETQ. The chain's CDR3 is CASSSGQGTDTQYF. The CDR3 DNA reads TGCGCCAGCAGCAGCGGACAGGGCACAGATACGCAGTATTTT.

The rearrangement links TRBV5-6 to TRBJ2-1; 9 positions agree with TRBD1. Germline-derived CDR1 and CDR2 are SGHDT and YYEEEE. The CDR3 has 17 residues. The V gene end was trimmed by 4 bases and the J gene end by 9 bases; junction bases not matched to a gene: 17. DNA of the CDR3: TGTGCCAGCAGCACACTAACAGGGGGCGTTTTTAACGGTGAGCAGTTCTTC. Protein product: CASSTLTGGVFNGEQFF.